This T cell receptor (beta chain) is drawn from a study of blood T cell repertoires in COVID-19. Background on the study: COVID-19 samples, acute and convalescent, were from the United States, Italy and Spain. From T cells, B-cell-depleted T cells, or PBMCs came the material, which was cDNA or gDNA.

There are 13 residues in the CDR3. CDR1 is MNHEY, CDR2 SVGAGI, per germline. V shed 5 bases and J 4 bases; nucleotides not matched to a gene: 2. Under the authors' procedure: Cell counts per sample came from amplifying reference gene primers. Data came from immunoSEQ multiplex PCR; TCRdb stores just in-frame clones and leaves some out. D and trimming come from the DNA, and the V and J calls and clone size come from that table. The sample contains about 150,000 clones, roughly 80% of which appear only once. The sample was peripheral blood. The clonotype originates from a man aged 70-80 years with acute or convalescent COVID-19. This chain uses TRBV6-5 with TRBJ1-1; 9 nucleotides line up with TRBD1. The CDR3, as DNA: TGTGCCAGCAGTCCGACAGGGGGCACTGAAGCTTTCTTT. Protein: CASSPTGGTEAFF.